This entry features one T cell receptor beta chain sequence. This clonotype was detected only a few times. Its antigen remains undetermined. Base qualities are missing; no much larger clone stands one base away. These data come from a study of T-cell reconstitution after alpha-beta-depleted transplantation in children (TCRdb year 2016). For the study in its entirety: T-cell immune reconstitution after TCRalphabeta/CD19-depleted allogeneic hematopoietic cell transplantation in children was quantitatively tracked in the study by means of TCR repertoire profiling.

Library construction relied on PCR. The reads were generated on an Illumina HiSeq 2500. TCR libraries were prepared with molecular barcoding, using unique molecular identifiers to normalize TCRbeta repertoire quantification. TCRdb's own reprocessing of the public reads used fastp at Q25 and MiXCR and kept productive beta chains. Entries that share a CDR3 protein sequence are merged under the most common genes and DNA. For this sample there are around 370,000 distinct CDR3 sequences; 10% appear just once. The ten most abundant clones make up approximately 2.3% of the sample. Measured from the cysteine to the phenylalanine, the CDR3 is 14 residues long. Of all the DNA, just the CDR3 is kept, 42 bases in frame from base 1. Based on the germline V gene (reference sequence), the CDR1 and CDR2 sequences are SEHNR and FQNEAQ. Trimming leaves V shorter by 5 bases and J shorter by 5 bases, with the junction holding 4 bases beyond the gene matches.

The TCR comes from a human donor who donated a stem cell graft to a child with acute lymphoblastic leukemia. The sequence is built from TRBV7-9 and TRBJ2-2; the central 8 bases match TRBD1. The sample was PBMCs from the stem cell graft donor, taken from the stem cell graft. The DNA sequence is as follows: TGTGCCAGCAGCCAGGGGGCGGAGACCGGGGAGCTGTTTTTT. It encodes CASSQGAETGELFF.